The 5 T cell receptor beta chains given below trace back to one sample, sequenced in a study of cytomegalovirus exposure and HLA in healthy donors. The PCR made use of 60 Vbeta and 13 Jbeta primers. Libraries were prepared by immunoSEQ multiplex PCR; TCRdb keeps only in-frame clonotypes and omits some of them. Altogether 120,000 or so clones are present, approximately 17% being singletons, with the ten largest covering roughly 3%. The sequencing sample was made of PBMCs. These receptors originate from a female donor in good health and CMV-seropositive.

The chain joins TRBV7-2 to TRBJ2-3; D gene ambiguous. Trimming removed 3 bases at V and 0 bases at J, with 7 bases between. The CDR3 is 14 residues long. Germline assignment: CDR1 SGHTA and CDR2 FQGNSA. In DNA form, the CDR3 reads TGTGCCAGCAGCTTGGTAGCTAGCACAGATACGCAGTATTTT. Protein: CASSLVASTDTQYF.

This clone was counted between two and nine times. The chain carries TRBV30 and TRBJ2-2; D is possibly TRBD1 (5 bases). With 0 bases removed from V and 5 bases from J, the gap between germline ends came to 13 bases. This CDR3 region has 15 residues. Looked up from germline, CDR1 is GTSNPN and CDR2 is SVGIG (reference sequence). CDR3 in DNA: TGTGCCTGGAGTGTACAAGTCAGGGAAACCGGGGAGCTGTTTTTT. It translates to CAWSVQVRETGELFF.

This clone was recorded a few times. The rearrangement joins TRBV2 to TRBJ2-3, with D perhaps matching TRBD1 (6 bases). The CDR3 runs 11 residues. CDR1 and CDR2 from the germline V gene are SNHLY and FYNNEI. Trimming shortened V by 5 bases and J by 8 bases, and 8 bases separated the two germline ends. This CDR3 is CASSRQVTQYF. The CDR3 nucleotides are TGTGCCAGCAGTAGACAGGTTACGCAGTATTTT.

This clone was detected a few times. The gene calls are TRBV19 and TRBJ2-3; 8 bases map to TRBD1. The CDR3 contains 15 residues. Germline V CDR1 and CDR2: LNHDA, SQIVND (reference sequence). V trimming: 6 bases; J trimming: 0 bases; junction bases outside the gene matches: 5. The CDR3: CASRYRGTSTDTQYF. The CDR3, as DNA: TGTGCCAGTAGATACAGGGGGACTAGCACAGATACGCAGTATTTT.

The chain has TRBV18 and TRBJ1-2; TRBD1 agrees at 8 bases. The CDR3 covers 13 residues. The germline CDR1 and CDR2 sequences are KGHSH and LQKENI. J gave up 8 bases and V 4 bases, and 6 bases lay outside the gene matches. Here the CDR3 reads CASSLGQGYGYTF. The CDR3 DNA reads TGTGCCAGCTCACTCGGACAGGGTTACGGCTACACCTTC.